One sample yielded the 15 T cell receptor beta chains listed below, sequenced in a study of T cells after yellow fever vaccination. TCRdb analysed the 5' RACE reads with MiXCR anew, one entry per CDR3 protein. The sample shows hundreds of thousands of distinct CDR3 sequences, about 6% of them seen only once. The material sequenced was PBMCs, taken 5 days after the yellow fever booster vaccination. Source of these receptors: a young man who received the YFV17D yellow fever vaccine.

This clonotype was observed a few times. The chain links TRBV5-1 to TRBJ2-3; D tentatively reads TRBD1 or TRBD2 (7 bases each). Germline V lookup: CDR1 SGHRS, CDR2 YFSETQ. The V and J ends lost 3 bases and 6 bases respectively, with 17 bases between them. The CDR3 totals 15 residues. The CDR3 reads CASSWGGQRADTQYF. CDR3 DNA: TGCGCCAGCAGCTGGGGGGGACAGAGGGCCGATACGCAGTATTTT.

This clonotype showed up many times. V gene TRBV6-1 combines with J gene TRBJ2-5, with 7 bases matching TRBD1. Germline lookup yields CDR1 MNHNS and CDR2 SASEGT. Trimming removed 6 bases from V and 0 bases from J; junction bases left unmatched: 7. The CDR3 is made up of 15 amino acids. CDR3 amino acids: CASSLTGPYQETQYF. The CDR3 bases are TGTGCCAGCAGCTTGACAGGGCCTTACCAAGAGACCCAGTACTTC.

The rearrangement links TRBV20-1 to TRBJ2-5, with D uncertain. Trimming shortened V by 1 base and J by 5 bases, and 8 bases separated the two germline ends. The CDR3 consists of 12 residues. Looked up from germline, CDR1 is DFQATT and CDR2 is SNEGSKA (reference sequence). The CDR3 nucleotides are TGCAGTGCTAGAGTAAGGAGCGAGACCCAGTACTTC. It is translated as CSARVRSETQYF.

Many counts were recorded for this clonotype. V is TRBV12-3 or TRBV12-4 and J is TRBJ2-7, with 8 bases that match TRBD2. This CDR3 is 14 amino acids long. V lost 5 bases, J lost 4 bases, and 7 bases stayed unmatched. CDR3 in amino acids: CASSPGLAPYEQYF. The CDR3 bases are TGTGCCAGCAGTCCAGGACTAGCCCCATACGAGCAGTACTTC.

This clonotype has just a few counts. This rearrangement joins TRBV12-3 or TRBV12-4 to TRBJ2-7, with D possibly being TRBD1 or TRBD2 (6 bases each). The CDR3 extends over 16 amino acids. Trimming removed 5 bases from V and 6 bases from J, with 23 bases in between. The CDR3 nucleotides read TGTGCCAGCAGTAAGGGGGGAGCATTCGGACGCCGCGAGCAGTACTTC. It encodes CASSKGGAFGRREQYF.

The V call is TRBV6-2 or TRBV6-3, the J call TRBJ2-7; 14 bases are a match to TRBD2. V dropped 3 bases and J dropped 3; count of bases not matched to a gene: 10. The CDR3 totals 18 residues. Germline-derived CDR1 and CDR2 are MNHEY and SVGEGT. The DNA for the CDR3 is TGTGCCAGCAGTTATTCCCCCGGGACTAGCGGGAGAGTCTACGAGCAGTACTTC. Protein sequence: CASSYSPGTSGRVYEQYF.

The gene calls are TRBV5-5 and TRBJ1-6; D remains unclear. The CDR3 totals 16 residues. Trimming took 2 bases from V and 2 from J, leaving 11 bases between them. Germline V gene lookup returns CDR1 SGHKS and CDR2 YYEKEE (reference sequence). This chain's CDR3 is CASSFVQHTYNSPLHF. DNA of the CDR3: TGTGCCAGCAGCTTTGTACAGCATACCTATAATTCACCCCTCCACTTT.

This chain joins TRBV7-9 and TRBJ2-6, with D unresolved. V lost 4 bases and J lost 4, with 5 bases in between. Per the germline V gene, CDR1 is SEHNR and CDR2 is FQNEAQ (reference sequence). This CDR3 has 13 amino acids. This CDR3 is CASSWVGANVLTF. The CDR3 nucleotides are TGTGCCAGCAGCTGGGTAGGGGCCAACGTCCTGACTTTC.

The chain uses TRBV27 and TRBJ2-5, with 8 bases that match TRBD2. The CDR3 sequence is 15 residues long. CDR1 is MNHEY and CDR2 is SMNVEV in the germline V gene (reference sequence). Trimming removed 3 bases from V and 5 bases from J; junction bases left unmatched: 8. The CDR3 DNA is TGTGCCAGCAGTTTGGCAGCGGGAGCAGAGGAGACCCAGTACTTC. It translates to CASSLAAGAEETQYF.

CDR3 sequence: CAWSVGSMAKLFF. CDR3 nucleotide sequence: TGTGCCTGGTCGGTAGGGAGTATGGCAAAACTGTTTTTT. This chain connects TRBV30 to TRBJ1-4; D is unresolved. The V end was cut by 5 bases, the J end by 10 bases, with 17 bases between. This CDR3 contains 13 residues. From germline, CDR1 is GTSNPN and CDR2 SVGIG (reference sequence).

This clonotype has a handful of counts. V is TRBV21-1 and J is TRBJ2-7; the table names TRBD1, a call not compared with the DNA. TRBV21-1 is a pseudogene. This CDR3 comprises 15 residues. CDR3 in DNA: TGTGCCAGCAGTGAGACAGACCACGGGTCCTACGAGCAGTACTTC. It is translated as CASSETDHGSYEQYF.

The CDR3, as DNA: TGCGCCAGCAGCCGTGAAATGGGTCAACAGCCCCAGCATTTT. This encodes CASSREMGQQPQHF. The V gene is TRBV5-1, the J gene TRBJ1-5; no clear D. Per the germline V gene, CDR1 is SGHRS and CDR2 is YFSETQ. The CDR3 is 14 residues long. Trimming pared 4 bases from V and 7 bases from J, leaving 15 bases between.

This clonotype came up many times. The chain couples TRBV20-1 to TRBJ2-3; 7 positions match TRBD1. The CDR3 extends over 16 amino acids. Trimming cost V 6 bases and J 4 bases; bases outside gene matches: 16. Looked up from germline, CDR1 is DFQATT and CDR2 is SNEGSKA (reference sequence). The CDR3 DNA is TGCAGTGCGACAAAAAGACAGGGTTTGGCCCCAGATACGCAGTATTTT. Amino acids: CSATKRQGLAPDTQYF.

The rearrangement uses TRBV12-3 or TRBV12-4 and TRBJ2-2, with TRBD2 matching 8 bases. Germline trimming cut 6 bases from V and 0 bases from J; bases unmatched to any gene: 3. This CDR3 spans 15 amino acids. The CDR3 DNA follows: TGTGCCAGCAGCCCGGGGGGGGCGAACACCGGGGAGCTGTTTTTT. Protein: CASSPGGANTGELFF.

This clonotype was seen at least ten times. The chain combines TRBV20-1 with TRBJ2-5; D ambiguous. CDR1 and CDR2 (germline): DFQATT, SNEGSKA (reference sequence). V shed 2 bases and J shed 4 bases, with 8 bases lying between them. The CDR3 consists of 12 residues. CDR3 sequence reads: CSARLGPETQYF. CDR3 bases: TGCAGTGCTAGATTGGGCCCAGAGACCCAGTACTTC.